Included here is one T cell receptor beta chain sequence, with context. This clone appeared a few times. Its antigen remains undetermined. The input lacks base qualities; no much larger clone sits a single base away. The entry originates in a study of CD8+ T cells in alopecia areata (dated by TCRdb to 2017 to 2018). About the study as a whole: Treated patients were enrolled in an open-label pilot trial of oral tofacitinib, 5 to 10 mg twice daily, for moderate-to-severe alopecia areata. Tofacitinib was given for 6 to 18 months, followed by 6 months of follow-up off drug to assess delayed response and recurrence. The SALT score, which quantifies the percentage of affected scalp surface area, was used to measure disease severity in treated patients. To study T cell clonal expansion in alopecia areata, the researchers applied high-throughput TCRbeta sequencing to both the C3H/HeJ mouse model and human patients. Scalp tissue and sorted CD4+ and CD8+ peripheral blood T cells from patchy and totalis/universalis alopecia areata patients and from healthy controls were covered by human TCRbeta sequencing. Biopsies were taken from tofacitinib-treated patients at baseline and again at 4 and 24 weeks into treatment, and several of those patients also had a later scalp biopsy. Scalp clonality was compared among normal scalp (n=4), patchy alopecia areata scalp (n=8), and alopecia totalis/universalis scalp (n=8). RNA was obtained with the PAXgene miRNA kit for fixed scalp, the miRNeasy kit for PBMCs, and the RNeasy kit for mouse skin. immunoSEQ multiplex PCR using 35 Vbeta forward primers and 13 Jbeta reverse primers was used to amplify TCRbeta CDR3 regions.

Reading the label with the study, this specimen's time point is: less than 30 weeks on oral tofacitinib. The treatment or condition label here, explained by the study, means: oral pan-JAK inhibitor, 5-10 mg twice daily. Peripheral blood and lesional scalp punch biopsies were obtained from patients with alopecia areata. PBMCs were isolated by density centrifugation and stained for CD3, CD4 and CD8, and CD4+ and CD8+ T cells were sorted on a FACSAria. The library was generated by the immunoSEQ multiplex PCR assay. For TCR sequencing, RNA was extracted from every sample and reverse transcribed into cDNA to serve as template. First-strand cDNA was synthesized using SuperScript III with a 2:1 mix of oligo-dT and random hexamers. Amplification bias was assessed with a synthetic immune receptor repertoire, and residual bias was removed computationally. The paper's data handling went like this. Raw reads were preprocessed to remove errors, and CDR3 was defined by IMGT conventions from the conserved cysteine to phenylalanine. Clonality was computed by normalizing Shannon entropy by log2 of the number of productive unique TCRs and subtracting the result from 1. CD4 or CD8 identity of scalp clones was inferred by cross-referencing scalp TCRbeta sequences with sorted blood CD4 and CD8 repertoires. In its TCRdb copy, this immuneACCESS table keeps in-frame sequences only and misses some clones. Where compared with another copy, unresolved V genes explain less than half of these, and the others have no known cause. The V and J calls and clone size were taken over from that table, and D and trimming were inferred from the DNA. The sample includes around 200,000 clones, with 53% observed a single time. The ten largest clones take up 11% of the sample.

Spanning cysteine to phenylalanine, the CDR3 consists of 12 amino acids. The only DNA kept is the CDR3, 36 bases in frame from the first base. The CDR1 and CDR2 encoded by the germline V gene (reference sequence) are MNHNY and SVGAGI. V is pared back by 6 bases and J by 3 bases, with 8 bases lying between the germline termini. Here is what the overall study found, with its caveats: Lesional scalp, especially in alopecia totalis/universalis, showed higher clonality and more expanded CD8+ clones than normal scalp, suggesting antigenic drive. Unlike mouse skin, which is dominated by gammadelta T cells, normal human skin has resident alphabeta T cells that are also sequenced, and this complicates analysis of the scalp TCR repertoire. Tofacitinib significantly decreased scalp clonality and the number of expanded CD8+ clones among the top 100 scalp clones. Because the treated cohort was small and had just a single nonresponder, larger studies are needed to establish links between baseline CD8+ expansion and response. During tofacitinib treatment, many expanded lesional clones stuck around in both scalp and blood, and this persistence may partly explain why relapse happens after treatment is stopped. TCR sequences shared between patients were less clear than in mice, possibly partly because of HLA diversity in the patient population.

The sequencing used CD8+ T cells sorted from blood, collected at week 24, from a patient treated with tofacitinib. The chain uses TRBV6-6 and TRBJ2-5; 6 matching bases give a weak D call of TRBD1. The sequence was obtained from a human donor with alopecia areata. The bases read TGTGCCAGCAGCTACAGGGAAGAGACCCAGTACTTC. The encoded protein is CASSYREETQYF.